Given below is one TCR beta chain in context. Its specificity is unknown. These data belong to a study of OX40 agonist ivuxolimab in advanced cancers. TCRdb's table, derived via immunoSEQ multiplex PCR, lists solely in-frame clones and lacks some. Of about 87,000 clones listed, less than 85% were seen once; the top ten hold approximately 0.78%. Trimming stripped 3 bases from V and 2 bases from J, with 17 bases between. Germline CDR1 is KGHSH and CDR2 is LQKENI. The CDR3 has 18 amino acids. Study-level points and caveats: CD4+ and CD8+ blood T cells expanded clonally by week 6 at 0.1 to 3.0 mg/kg.

The clonotype originates from an adult with an advanced solid tumor such as melanoma, head and neck, liver or kidney cancer. The chain combines TRBV18 with TRBJ2-6, with D possibly matching TRBD1 (6 bases). The specimen comprised CD4+ or CD8+ T cells sorted from blood, sampled in a trial of the OX40 agonist ivuxolimab. CDR3 in amino acids: CASSPAGQLSAGANVLTF. The CDR3 nucleotides read TGTGCCAGCTCACCCGCCGGACAGCTATCTGCTGGGGCCAACGTCCTGACTTTC. Drawing the rest from reference TRBV18 and TRBJ2-6, the complete variable domain is NAGVMQNPRHLVRRRGQEARLRCSPMKGHSHVYWYRQLPEEGLKFMVYLQKENIIDESGMPKERFSAEFPKEGPSILRIQQVVRGDSAAYFCASSPAGQLSAGANVLTFGAGSRLTVL.